Below, one TCR beta chain is given with its context. Its antigen remains unidentified. Nothing much larger sits one base from this clone, and base qualities are not available. From the cysteine through the phenylalanine, the CDR3 covers 13 amino acids. Left in the record is the CDR3 DNA by itself, 39 bases read in frame from the first base. The germline V gene encodes CDR1 SGHNT and CDR2 YENEEA. Compared with germline, V lacks 1 base and J lacks 12 bases; bases without a gene match: 7. Library prep was done by RT-PCR. The instrument was an Illumina HiSeq 2500. In-frame beta chains were kept once TCRdb had trimmed the public reads at Q25 with fastp and called clones with MiXCR. Each record represents a unique CDR3 protein, reported with the most common genes and DNA among its rows. This sample holds a few hundred thousand distinct CDR3 sequences; 14% were observed only once. The ten largest clones add up to 11% of the sample.

This sample is drawn from a study of response to subunit inactivated influenza vaccine (dated by TCRdb to 2016 to 2019). Study-wide context: To follow how T cells responded to a trivalent subunit inactivated influenza vaccine, the researchers relied on deep quantitative profiling of the T cell receptor repertoire.

Points the paper makes about the study in general: It was suggested by the authors that each seasonal influenza vaccination may recruit only a limited number of new T cells.

Sequences were derived from PBMCs from blood, sampled about 11 days after vaccination. The sequence derives from a man aged 45 to 65 who received an inactivated influenza vaccine. Donor details come from another sample of the same person, matched by shared clones. This receptor chain uses TRBV11-3 and TRBJ2-7; 9 of the junction bases match TRBD1. The encoded CDR3 is CASSLADRGRLYF. The nucleotide sequence reads TGTGCCAGCAGCTTAGCGGACAGGGGTCGTCTGTACTTC. When the CDR3 is completed using the reference TRBV11-3 and TRBJ2-7 genes on either side, the full variable domain is EAGVVQSPRYKIIEKKQPVAFWCNPISGHNTLYWYLQNLGQGPELLIRYENEEAVDDSQLPKDRFSAERLKGVDSTLKIQPAELGDSAVYLCASSLADRGRLYFGPGTRLTVT.